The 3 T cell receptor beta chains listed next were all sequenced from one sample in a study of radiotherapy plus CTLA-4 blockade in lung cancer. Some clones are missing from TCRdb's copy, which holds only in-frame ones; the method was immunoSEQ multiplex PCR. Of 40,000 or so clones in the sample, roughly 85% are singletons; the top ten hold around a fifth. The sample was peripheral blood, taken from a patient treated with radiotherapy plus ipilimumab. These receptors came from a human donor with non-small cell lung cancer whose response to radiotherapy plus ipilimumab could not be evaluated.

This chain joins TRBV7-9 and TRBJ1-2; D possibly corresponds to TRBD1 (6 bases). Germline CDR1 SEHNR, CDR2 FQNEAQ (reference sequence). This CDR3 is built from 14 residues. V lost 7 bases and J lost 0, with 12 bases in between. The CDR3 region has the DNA TGTGCCAGCACCCCGACAGGATCTAACTATGGCTACACCTTC. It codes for CASTPTGSNYGYTF.

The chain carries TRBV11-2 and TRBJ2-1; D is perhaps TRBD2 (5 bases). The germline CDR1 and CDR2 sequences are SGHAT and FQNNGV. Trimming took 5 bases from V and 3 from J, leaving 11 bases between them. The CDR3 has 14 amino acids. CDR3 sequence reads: CASSPGVVYNEQFF. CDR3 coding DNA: TGTGCCAGCAGCCCCGGGGTAGTCTACAATGAGCAGTTCTTC. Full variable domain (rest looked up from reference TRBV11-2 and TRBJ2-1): EAGVAQSPRYKIIEKRQSVAFWCNPISGHATLYWYQQILGQGPKLLIQFQNNGVVDDSQLPKDRFSAERLKGVDSTLKIQPAKLEDSAVYLCASSPGVVYNEQFFGPGTRLTVL.

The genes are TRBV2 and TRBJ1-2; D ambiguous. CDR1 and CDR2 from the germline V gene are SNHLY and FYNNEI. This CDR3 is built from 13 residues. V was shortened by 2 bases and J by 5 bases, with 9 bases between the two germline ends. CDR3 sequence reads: CASSEWTLYGYTF. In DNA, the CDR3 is TGTGCCAGCAGTGAATGGACTCTGTATGGCTACACCTTC. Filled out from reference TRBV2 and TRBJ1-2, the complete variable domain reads EPEVTQTPSHQVTQMGQEVILRCVPISNHLYFYWYRQILGQKVEFLVSFYNNEISEKSEIFDDQFSVERPDGSNFTLKIRSTKLEDSAMYFCASSEWTLYGYTFGSGTRLTVV.